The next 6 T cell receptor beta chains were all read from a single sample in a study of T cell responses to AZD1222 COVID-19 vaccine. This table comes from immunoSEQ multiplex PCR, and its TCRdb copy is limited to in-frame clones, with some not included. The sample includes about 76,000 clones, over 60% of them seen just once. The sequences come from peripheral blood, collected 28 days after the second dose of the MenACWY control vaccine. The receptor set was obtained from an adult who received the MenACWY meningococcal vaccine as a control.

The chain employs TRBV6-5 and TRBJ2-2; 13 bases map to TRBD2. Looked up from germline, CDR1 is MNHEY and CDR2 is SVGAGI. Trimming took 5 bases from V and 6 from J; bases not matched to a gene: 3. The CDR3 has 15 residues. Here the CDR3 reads CASSTGLAGPGELFF. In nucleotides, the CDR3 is TGTGCCAGCAGTACGGGACTAGCGGGACCCGGGGAGCTGTTTTTT.

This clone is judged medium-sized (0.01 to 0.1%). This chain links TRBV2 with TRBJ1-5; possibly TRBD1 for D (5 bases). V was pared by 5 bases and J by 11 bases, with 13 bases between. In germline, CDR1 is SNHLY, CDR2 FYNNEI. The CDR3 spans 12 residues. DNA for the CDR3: TGTGCCAGCAGTTTGGGGACCGGGGCCCAGCATTTT. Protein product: CASSLGTGAQHF.

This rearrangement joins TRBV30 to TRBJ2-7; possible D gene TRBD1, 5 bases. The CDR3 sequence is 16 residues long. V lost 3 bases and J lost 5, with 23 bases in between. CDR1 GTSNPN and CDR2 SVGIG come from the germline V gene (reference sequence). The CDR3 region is CAWSENRRALRNEQYF. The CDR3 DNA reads TGTGCCTGGAGCGAGAACCGCAGGGCGCTTCGAAACGAGCAGTACTTC. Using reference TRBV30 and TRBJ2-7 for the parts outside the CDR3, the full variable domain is SQTIHQWPATLVQPVGSPLSLECTVEGTSNPNLYWYRQAAGRGLQLLFYSVGIGQISSEVPQNLSASRPQDRQFILSSKKLLLSDSGFYLCAWSENRRALRNEQYFGPGTRLTVT.

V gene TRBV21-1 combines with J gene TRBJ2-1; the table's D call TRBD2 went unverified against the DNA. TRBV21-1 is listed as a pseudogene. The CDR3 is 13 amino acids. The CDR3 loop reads CASRQGGAVEQFF. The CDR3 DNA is TGTGCCAGCAGACAAGGGGGGGCGGTAGAGCAGTTCTTC.

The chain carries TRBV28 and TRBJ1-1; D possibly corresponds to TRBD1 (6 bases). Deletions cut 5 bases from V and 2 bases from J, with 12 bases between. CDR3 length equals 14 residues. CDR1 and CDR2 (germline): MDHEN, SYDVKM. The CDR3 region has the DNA TGTGCCAGCAGTGTACCACAGGGAAACACTGAAGCTTTCTTT. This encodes CASSVPQGNTEAFF.

The chain's CDR3 is CAWSAGTGVSPLHF. The CDR3 region has the DNA TGTGCCTGGAGTGCGGGGACAGGGGTTTCACCCCTCCACTTT. The rearrangement links TRBV30 to TRBJ1-6; TRBD1 matches 10 bases. CDR1 and CDR2 from the germline V gene are GTSNPN and SVGIG (reference sequence). The CDR3 consists of 14 residues. With V trimmed by 1 base and J by 9 bases, 3 bases remained unmatched.